The 16 T cell receptor beta chains below were found in one sample sequenced in a study of yellow fever vaccine responses in identical twins. One entry per CDR3 protein, called by TCRdb with MiXCR from the RT-PCR reads. The sample records roughly 5,400 distinct CDR3 sequences, 80% to 90% being singletons. This material consisted of T cells from blood (PBMCs), unsorted or a sorted subset (not recorded which), taken before or after yellow fever vaccination (not recorded which). These receptors all come from a woman aged 18-29 years who received the yellow fever vaccine.

V usage is TRBV2 and J usage is TRBJ2-2, with TRBD1 as a possible D gene (5 bases). CDR3 size: 14 residues. The V and J ends lost 2 bases and 2 bases respectively, with 6 bases between them. The germline CDR1 and CDR2 sequences are SNHLY and FYNNEI. In DNA form, the CDR3 reads TGTGCCAGCAGTGAACAGGGAAACACCGGGGAGCTGTTTTTT. It encodes CASSEQGNTGELFF.

This chain uses TRBV18 with TRBJ2-3; D gene ambiguous. Looked up from germline, CDR1 is KGHSH and CDR2 is LQKENI. The V gene lost 1 base and the J gene lost 6 bases, with 5 bases spanning the gap. This CDR3 contains 12 residues. CDR3 in DNA: TGTGCCAGCTCACCACGCTCGGATACGCAGTATTTT. It codes for CASSPRSDTQYF.

This clonotype was seen more than once but under ten times. This chain connects TRBV6-5 to TRBJ2-5, with D possibly matching TRBD1 (5 bases). The CDR3 has 14 amino acids. The ends were cut back, 2 bases at V and 3 bases at J, with 10 bases in the middle. The germline gives CDR1 MNHEY, CDR2 SVGAGI. The CDR3 region is CASSYVAGKETQYF. CDR3 bases: TGTGCCAGCAGTTACGTGGCAGGGAAAGAGACCCAGTACTTC.

This clonotype appeared a single time. The V gene is TRBV13, the J gene TRBJ2-2; 7 nucleotides line up with TRBD1. The CDR3 totals 14 residues. V shed 5 bases and J 6 bases; nucleotides not matched to a gene: 6. Germline CDR1 is PRHDT and CDR2 is FYEKMQ (reference sequence). Written as DNA, the CDR3 is TGTGCCAGCAGCGACAGGACAGGTCCCGGGGAGCTGTTTTTT. It translates to CASSDRTGPGELFF.

The chain joins TRBV4-1 to TRBJ2-7; 10 bases agree with TRBD1. V gave up 5 bases and J gave up 5 bases; unmatched junction bases: 9. From germline, CDR1 is MGHRA and CDR2 YSYEKL. This CDR3 is 15 amino acids long. CDR3: CASSTGTGDFDEQYF. For the CDR3, the DNA is TGCGCCAGCAGCACCGGGACAGGGGACTTTGACGAGCAGTACTTC.

This chain uses TRBV20-1 with TRBJ1-2; 7 nucleotides line up with TRBD1. This CDR3 region has 14 residues. V trimming: 1 base; J trimming: 10 bases; junction bases outside the gene matches: 12. Germline V lookup: CDR1 DFQATT, CDR2 SNEGSKA (reference sequence). CDR3 loop: CSARGLGGQRYYTF. Here the CDR3 DNA reads TGCAGTGCTAGAGGCCTAGGGGGCCAAAGGTACTACACCTTC.

This clonotype showed up just a few times. This chain connects TRBV3-1 to TRBJ2-3; D gene uncertain. V was clipped by 0 bases and J by 1 base, with 5 bases between them. In germline, CDR1 is LGHDT, CDR2 YNNKEL (reference sequence). The CDR3 extends over 14 amino acids. This CDR3 reads CASSQDWGTDTQYF. The CDR3 DNA sequence: TGTGCCAGCAGCCAAGATTGGGGCACAGATACGCAGTATTTT.

This chain links TRBV7-1 with TRBJ2-2; D may be TRBD1 (6 bases). TRBV7-1 is assigned to the ORF class and has an uncertain function. V dropped 3 bases and J dropped 1 base, with 12 bases sitting between them. This CDR3 is built from 16 residues. CDR3 nucleotides: TGTGCCAGCAGCTCCTCAGGGGCGGGGAACACCGGGGAGCTGTTTTTT. It translates to CASSSSGAGNTGELFF.

This chain uses TRBV11-1 with TRBJ2-1, with 14 bases lining up with TRBD2. The CDR3 contains 17 residues. Trimming cost V 3 bases and J 5 bases; bases outside gene matches: 6. Germline V gives CDR1 SGHAT, CDR2 FQDESV (reference sequence). In nucleotides, the CDR3 is TGTGCCAGCAGCTTCCCGACTAGCGGGAGGGGAAACAATGAGCAGTTCTTC. It specifies CASSFPTSGRGNNEQFF.

The rearrangement uses TRBV6-5 and TRBJ2-1; D may be TRBD2 (5 bases). V shed 2 bases and J shed 8 bases, with 22 bases lying between them. The germline V gene encodes CDR1 MNHEY and CDR2 SVGAGI. CDR3 length: 17 amino acids. The CDR3: CASSYGLWAEAQDEQFF. The DNA for the CDR3 is TGTGCCAGCAGTTACGGGTTGTGGGCGGAGGCCCAAGATGAGCAGTTCTTC.

The V and J genes are TRBV2 and TRBJ1-4; D is perhaps TRBD1 (5 bases). Germline V gives CDR1 SNHLY, CDR2 FYNNEI. V dropped 2 bases and J dropped 5 bases, with 12 bases sitting between them. The CDR3 extends over 15 amino acids. The CDR3 nucleotides read TGTGCCAGCAGTGAACGGGGGGGGTCAAATGAAAAACTGTTTTTT. Translated, it gives CASSERGGSNEKLFF.

CDR3 bases: TGTGCCATCAGCCACCCCGGAGACGGCGAGGGAGCTTTCTTT. Its translation is CAISHPGDGEGAFF. The gene calls are TRBV10-3 and TRBJ1-1; D gene unclear. Per the germline V gene, CDR1 is ENHRY and CDR2 is SYGVKD. This CDR3 is 14 amino acids long. The germline V and J ends were trimmed by 6 bases and 10 bases, with 21 bases remaining between them.

The V and J genes are TRBV6-4 and TRBJ2-1; no firm D call. The CDR3 extends over 15 amino acids. Germline V CDR1 and CDR2: MRHNA, SNTAGT. V shed 2 bases and J shed 0 bases, with 8 bases lying between them. The CDR3 sequence: CASSDGASSYNEQFF. The CDR3 bases are TGTGCCAGCAGTGACGGTGCCAGCTCCTACAATGAGCAGTTCTTC.

This clonotype was counted once. The rearrangement uses TRBV18 and TRBJ2-1, with no clear D. CDR1 KGHSH and CDR2 LQKENI come from the germline V gene. CDR3 length equals 14 residues. With 3 bases removed from V and 8 bases from J, the gap between germline ends came to 14 bases. The DNA of the CDR3 is TGTGCCAGCTCACCGGCTAACCCCCAAGATGAGCAGTTCTTC. Its translation is CASSPANPQDEQFF.

The rearrangement uses TRBV3-1 and TRBJ2-1, with D possibly TRBD1 on 5 matching bases. CDR3 length equals 12 residues. The ends were cut back, 1 base at V and 10 bases at J, with 8 bases in the middle. Germline CDR1 LGHDT, CDR2 YNNKEL (reference sequence). In DNA, the CDR3 is TGTGCCAGCAGCCAAGTTAAGGGGGAGCAGTTCTTC. As protein: CASSQVKGEQFF.

The chain recombines TRBV20-1 with TRBJ2-7, with 8 bases lining up with TRBD1. CDR1 DFQATT and CDR2 SNEGSKA come from the germline V gene (reference sequence). This CDR3 is 15 amino acids long. After removal of 0 bases from V and 2 bases from J, the junction contained 6 bases not matched to a gene. For the CDR3, the DNA is TGCAGTGCTAGAGATCTGGGGACAGGCCCCTACGAGCAGTACTTC. Protein sequence: CSARDLGTGPYEQYF.